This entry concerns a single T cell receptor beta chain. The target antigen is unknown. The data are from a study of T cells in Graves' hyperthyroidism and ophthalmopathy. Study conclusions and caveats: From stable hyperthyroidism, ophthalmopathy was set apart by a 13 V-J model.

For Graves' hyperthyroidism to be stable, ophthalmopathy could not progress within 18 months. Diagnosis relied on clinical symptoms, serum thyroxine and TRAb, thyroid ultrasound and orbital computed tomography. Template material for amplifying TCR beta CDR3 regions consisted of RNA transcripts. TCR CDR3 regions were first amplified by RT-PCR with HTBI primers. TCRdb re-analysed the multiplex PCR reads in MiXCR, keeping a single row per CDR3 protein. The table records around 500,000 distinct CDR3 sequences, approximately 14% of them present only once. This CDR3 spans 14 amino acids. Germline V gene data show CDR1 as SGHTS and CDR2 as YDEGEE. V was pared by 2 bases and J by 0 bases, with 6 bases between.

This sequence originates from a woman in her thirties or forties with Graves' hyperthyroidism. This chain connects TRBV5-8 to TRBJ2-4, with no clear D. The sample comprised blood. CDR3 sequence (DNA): TGTGCCAGCAGCTTAAATTTAGCCAAAAACATTCAGTACTTC. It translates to CASSLNLAKNIQYF.